This T cell receptor beta chain was identified during a study of T cell changes during pregnancy in multiple sclerosis. Data came from immunoSEQ multiplex PCR; TCRdb stores just in-frame clones and leaves some out. The sample shows under 90,000 clones, 94% of them seen only once. This TCR derives from a female donor in good health, enrolled as a control in a pregnancy study. The sequenced sample was peripheral blood, obtained in the second trimester of pregnancy.

The CDR3 bases are TGTGCCAGCAGTACCCTGACTAGCGGGAGCTCAGATACGTACAATGAGCAGTTCTTC. It codes for CASSTLTSGSSDTYNEQFF. This chain connects TRBV28 to TRBJ2-1; the match to TRBD2 covers 12 bases. Germline CDR1 and CDR2: MDHEN and SYDVKM. Trimming cost V 5 bases and J 4 bases; bases outside gene matches: 15. CDR3 length: 19 amino acids.